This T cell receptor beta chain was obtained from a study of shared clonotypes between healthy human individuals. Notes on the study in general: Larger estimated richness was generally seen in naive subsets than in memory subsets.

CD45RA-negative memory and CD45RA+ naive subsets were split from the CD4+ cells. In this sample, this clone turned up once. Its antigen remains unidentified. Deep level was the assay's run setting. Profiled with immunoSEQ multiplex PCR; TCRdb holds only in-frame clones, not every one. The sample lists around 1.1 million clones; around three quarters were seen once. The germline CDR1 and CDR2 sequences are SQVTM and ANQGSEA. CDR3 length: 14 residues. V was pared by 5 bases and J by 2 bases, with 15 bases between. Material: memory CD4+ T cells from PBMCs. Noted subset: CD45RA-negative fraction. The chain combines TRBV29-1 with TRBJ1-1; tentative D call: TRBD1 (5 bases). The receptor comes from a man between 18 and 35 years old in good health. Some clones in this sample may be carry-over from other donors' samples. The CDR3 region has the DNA TGCAGCGTTTACTATGCAGGGCCCAACACTGAAGCTTTCTTT. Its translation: CSVYYAGPNTEAFF.